This TCR beta chain stems from a study of T cell responses to AZD1222 COVID-19 vaccine. Clones were sequenced by immunoSEQ multiplex PCR, and TCRdb holds only the in-frame ones, with some missing. This sample has about 110,000 clones, with around nine tenths found just once. On this clone: Antigen unknown.

Germline CDR1 reads SGDLS; CDR2 reads YYNGEE. Trimming took 3 bases from V and 3 from J; bases not matched to a gene: 17. CDR3 size: 18 residues. Study outcomes and limitations: Only 5 to 7 AZD1222 recipients tested seropositive at baseline. CD4 TCRs associated with vaccination spanned spike, dominating at 160-218 and 743-854. Variant regions that are unmutated are reportedly the target of nearly half of spike-specific TCRs.

This receptor was taken from an adult in good health. J is TRBJ1-2 and V is TRBV9; 7 positions match TRBD1. Sequencing was performed on peripheral blood, taken on day 0 of AZD1222 vaccination. CDR3 DNA sequence: TGTGCCAGCAGCGGGTTGAGTCGAGGACAGGAGAGAGACTATGGCTACACCTTC. Translation: CASSGLSRGQERDYGYTF.